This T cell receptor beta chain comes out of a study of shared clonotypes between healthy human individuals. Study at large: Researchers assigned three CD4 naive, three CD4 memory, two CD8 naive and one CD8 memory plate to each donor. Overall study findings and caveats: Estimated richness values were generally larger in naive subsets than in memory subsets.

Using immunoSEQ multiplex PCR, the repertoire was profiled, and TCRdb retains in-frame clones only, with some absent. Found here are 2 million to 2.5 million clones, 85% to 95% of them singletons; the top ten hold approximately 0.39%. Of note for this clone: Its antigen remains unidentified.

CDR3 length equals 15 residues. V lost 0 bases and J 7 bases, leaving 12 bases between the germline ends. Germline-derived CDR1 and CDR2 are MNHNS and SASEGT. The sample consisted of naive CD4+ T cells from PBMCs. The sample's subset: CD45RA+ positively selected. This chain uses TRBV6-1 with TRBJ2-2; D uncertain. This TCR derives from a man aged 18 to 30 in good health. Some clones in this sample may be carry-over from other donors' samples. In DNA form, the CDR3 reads TGTGCCAGCAGTGAAGCCCGGGCGATTGGCGGGGAGCTGTTTTTT. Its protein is CASSEARAIGGELFF.